Presented here are 24 T cell receptor beta chains from one specimen sequenced in a study of blood T cell repertoires in COVID-19. TCRdb's copy holds only in-frame clones and misses some; the assay was immunoSEQ multiplex PCR. The sample lists about 95,000 clones, about nine tenths occurring once. Sequenced input: peripheral blood. These receptors all come from a man in his 60s with COVID-19, enrolled during active disease.

This sequence joins TRBV5-4 and TRBJ1-5; D is uncertain. In germline, CDR1 is SGHNT, CDR2 YYREEE (reference sequence). The V end lost 4 bases, the J end lost 4 bases, and 9 bases lay between the germline ends. CDR3 size: 13 residues. The CDR3 nucleotides are TGTGCCAGCAGCATAGACGGGAATCAGCCCCAGCATTTT. Translation: CASSIDGNQPQHF.

Only one count was recorded for this clone. The chain is built from TRBV12-3 or TRBV12-4 and TRBJ1-2, with 10 bases matching TRBD1. The CDR3 is made up of 13 amino acids. The V gene end was trimmed by 8 bases and the J gene end by 10 bases; junction bases not matched to a gene: 10. CDR3 amino acids: CASSPRDRGDYTF. CDR3 sequence (DNA): TGTGCCAGCTCCCCCCGGGACAGGGGTGACTACACCTTC.

The chain has TRBV11-3 and TRBJ1-2; a weak D match, TRBD1 (5 bases). Trimming shortened V by 5 bases and J by 3 bases, and 19 bases separated the two germline ends. Germline lookup yields CDR1 SGHNT and CDR2 YENEEA. The CDR3 has 16 amino acids. CDR3: CASSKEGREGDYGYTF. In nucleotides, the CDR3 is TGTGCCAGCAGCAAAGAGGGGAGGGAGGGCGACTATGGCTACACCTTC.

This chain connects TRBV5-1 to TRBJ2-3; 12 bases align to TRBD2. The CDR3 extends over 16 amino acids. Germline CDR1 SGHRS, CDR2 YFSETQ. The V and J ends lost 3 bases and 6 bases, in that order; junction bases with no gene match: 8. Written as DNA, the CDR3 is TGCGCCAGCAGCTCGATTGGACTAGCGGGAACCGATACGCAGTATTTT. This sequence encodes CASSSIGLAGTDTQYF.

J is TRBJ1-6 and V is TRBV3-1 (or the pseudogene TRBV3-2); 9 positions match TRBD1. The CDR3 extends over 14 amino acids. V dropped 4 bases and J dropped 9; count of bases not matched to a gene: 4. Germline loops: CDR1 LGHDT, CDR2 YNNKEL (reference sequence). The CDR3 DNA sequence: TGTGCCAGCAGCCTCAGGGACAGGGTTTCACCCCTCCACTTT. Protein product: CASSLRDRVSPLHF.

This rearrangement joins TRBV5-1 to TRBJ2-3; a possible D gene is TRBD2 (6 bases). Germline loops: CDR1 SGHRS, CDR2 YFSETQ. CDR3 length: 10 residues. V was clipped by 6 bases and J by 9 bases, with 8 bases between them. This chain's CDR3 is CASKGGTQYF. The DNA for the CDR3 is TGCGCCAGCAAAGGAGGGACGCAGTATTTT.

The chain has TRBV12-3 or TRBV12-4 and TRBJ2-5, with 8 bases that match TRBD2. Trimming removed 9 bases from V and 7 bases from J; junction bases left unmatched: 4. The length of the CDR3 is 11 residues. The chain's CDR3 is CASYGRGTQYF. The CDR3 DNA reads TGTGCCAGTTACGGGAGGGGGACCCAGTACTTC.

This chain joins TRBV5-5 and TRBJ2-5; D is uncertain. The CDR3 consists of 13 residues. V lost 0 bases to trimming and J lost 2 bases, with 5 bases between them. The germline gives CDR1 SGHKS, CDR2 YYEKEE (reference sequence). CDR3 region: CASSLASQETQYF. The CDR3 bases are TGTGCCAGCAGCTTGGCGTCTCAAGAGACCCAGTACTTC.

This rearrangement joins TRBV28 to TRBJ1-6, with 7 nucleotides matching TRBD1. The CDR3 is made up of 14 amino acids. Germline loops: CDR1 MDHEN, CDR2 SYDVKM. V shed 6 bases and J 9 bases; nucleotides not matched to a gene: 8. CDR3 region: CASSPVTGSSPLHF. In DNA, the CDR3 is TGTGCCAGCAGCCCGGTGACAGGGAGTTCACCCCTCCACTTT.

The table lists this clone with a few counts. The genes are TRBV11-3 and TRBJ2-3, with TRBD1 identical over 7 bases. CDR1 and CDR2 (germline): SGHNT, YENEEA. Losses at the gene ends were 5 bases for V and 5 bases for J; bases not matched to a gene: 13. This CDR3 has 16 amino acids. The CDR3 is CASSHGGRGLKDTQYF. Written as DNA, the CDR3 is TGTGCCAGCAGCCACGGCGGAAGGGGGCTTAAAGATACGCAGTATTTT.

The V gene is TRBV19, the J gene TRBJ1-4; no firm D call. The CDR3 runs to 14 residues. Trimming pared 3 bases from V and 1 base from J, leaving 6 bases between. In germline, CDR1 is LNHDA, CDR2 SQIVND (reference sequence). The CDR3 DNA follows: TGTGCCAGTAGTATGACACAAACTAATGAAAAACTGTTTTTT. It is translated as CASSMTQTNEKLFF.

This sequence joins TRBV7-2 and TRBJ2-3; D is perhaps TRBD1 (5 bases). The CDR3 runs 15 residues. Trimming took off 2 bases at V and 2 bases at J, with 11 bases between the two ends. CDR1 and CDR2 from the germline V gene are SGHTA and FQGNSA. The CDR3 sequence: CASSLMTEFTDTQYF. The CDR3, as DNA: TGTGCCAGCAGCTTAATGACAGAATTCACAGATACGCAGTATTTT.

The chain links TRBV9 to TRBJ2-1; tentatively, D is TRBD1 (5 bases). V lost 4 bases to trimming and J lost 6 bases, with 11 bases between them. This CDR3 is built from 13 residues. The germline V gene encodes CDR1 SGDLS and CDR2 YYNGEE. CDR3 residues: CASSTTARNEQFF. In DNA, the CDR3 is TGTGCCAGCAGCACGACAGCCCGCAATGAGCAGTTCTTC.

This clone has a handful of counts. The chain carries TRBV23-1 and TRBJ1-2; D remains unclear. TRBV23-1 falls under the ORF class, with uncertain function. V was shortened by 0 bases and J by 5 bases, with 13 bases between the two germline ends. The CDR3 loop spans 15 amino acids. The CDR3 sequence: CASSQSGGSYYGYTF. CDR3 sequence (DNA): TGCGCCAGCAGTCAATCCGGAGGGAGTTATTATGGCTACACCTTC.

The V call is TRBV6-1, the J call TRBJ1-1; D gene ambiguous. This CDR3 has 11 residues. The germline V gene has CDR1 MNHNS and CDR2 SASEGT. V was pared by 3 bases and J by 8 bases, with 7 bases between. The CDR3 here is CASSDSMEAFF. CDR3 sequence (DNA): TGTGCCAGCAGTGATTCCATGGAAGCTTTCTTT.

The chain couples TRBV19 to TRBJ1-1; TRBD1 matches at 7 bases. This CDR3 has 16 amino acids. The V and J ends lost 6 bases and 1 base, in that order; junction bases with no gene match: 11. Germline-derived CDR1 and CDR2 are LNHDA and SQIVND (reference sequence). In nucleotides, the CDR3 is TGTGCCAGTAGGAGCGTTCCGGGACAGCCGAACACTGAAGCTTTCTTT. Protein product: CASRSVPGQPNTEAFF.

This clone came up a few times. The V call is TRBV6-5, the J call TRBJ1-2, with 9 bases that match TRBD1. Germline values: CDR1 MNHEY, CDR2 SVGAGI. The CDR3 contains 13 residues. V was pared by 8 bases and J by 3 bases, with 4 bases of the junction left unmatched. CDR3 nucleotides: TGTGCCAGCTGTCGACAGGGGGACTATGGCTACACCTTC. It yields the protein CASCRQGDYGYTF.

This clone was recorded once. In nucleotides, the CDR3 is TGTGCCAGCAGTGACGGGGTGAACACTGAAGCTTTCTTT. Protein sequence: CASSDGVNTEAFF. The chain employs TRBV25-1 and TRBJ1-1; no definite D call. The V gene lost 3 bases and the J gene lost 0 bases, with 5 bases spanning the gap. The CDR3 totals 13 residues. Germline V CDR1 and CDR2: MGHDK, SYGVNS.

The chain employs TRBV6-5 and TRBJ2-1; D remains ambiguous. V was clipped by 6 bases and J by 0 bases, with 12 bases between them. Germline values: CDR1 MNHEY, CDR2 SVGAGI. The CDR3 is 15 residues long. DNA for the CDR3: TGTGCCAGCAGCGCAGACTGGAGCTCCTACAATGAGCAGTTCTTC. Amino acid sequence: CASSADWSSYNEQFF.

This clone was observed a handful of times. The CDR3 protein is CASSGSFPRYGYTF. In DNA, the CDR3 is TGTGCCAGTAGTGGGAGCTTCCCTCGCTATGGCTACACCTTC. V is TRBV19 and J is TRBJ1-2, with D unclear. CDR1 and CDR2 (germline): LNHDA, SQIVND (reference sequence). Between the trimmed V and J ends, which lost 5 bases and 4 bases, there was a span of 14 bases. This CDR3 is built from 14 residues.

This clone showed up just a few times. The rearrangement uses TRBV19 and TRBJ2-2; possibly TRBD1 for D (5 bases). CDR1 is LNHDA and CDR2 is SQIVND in the germline V gene (reference sequence). V lost 6 bases to trimming and J lost 0 bases, with 8 bases between them. This CDR3 region has 14 residues. The CDR3 loop is CASSRQSNTGELFF. In DNA form, the CDR3 reads TGTGCCAGTAGCCGACAGTCGAACACCGGGGAGCTGTTTTTT.

The CDR3 DNA is TGTGCCAGCAGCTTCGACAAGGATCTCCTAGCGAGCCAAGAGACCCAGTACTTC. The encoded protein is CASSFDKDLLASQETQYF. This chain uses TRBV7-2 with TRBJ2-5, with a tentative D call TRBD2 (6 bases). The CDR3 runs to 18 residues. In germline, CDR1 is SGHTA, CDR2 FQGNSA. The V gene lost 3 bases and the J gene lost 1 base, with 21 bases spanning the gap.

This clone appeared a few times. The chain combines TRBV2 with TRBJ2-1; 7 nucleotides line up with TRBD2. This CDR3 is built from 14 residues. CDR1 and CDR2 (germline): SNHLY, FYNNEI. Losses at the gene ends were 8 bases for V and 5 bases for J; bases not matched to a gene: 9. CDR3 sequence reads: CASLKGRADNEQFF. CDR3 bases: TGTGCCAGCCTGAAGGGGAGGGCCGACAATGAGCAGTTCTTC.

The chain couples TRBV6-2 or TRBV6-3 to TRBJ2-2; 7 bases line up with TRBD2. This CDR3 region has 17 residues. Germline V gene lookup returns CDR1 MNHEY and CDR2 SVGEGT. V lost 2 bases to trimming and J lost 5 bases; unmatched junction nucleotides: 11. CDR3 amino acids: CASSYPTRGVGTGELFF. CDR3 bases: TGTGCCAGCAGTTACCCCACCCGGGGGGTCGGGACCGGGGAGCTGTTTTTT.